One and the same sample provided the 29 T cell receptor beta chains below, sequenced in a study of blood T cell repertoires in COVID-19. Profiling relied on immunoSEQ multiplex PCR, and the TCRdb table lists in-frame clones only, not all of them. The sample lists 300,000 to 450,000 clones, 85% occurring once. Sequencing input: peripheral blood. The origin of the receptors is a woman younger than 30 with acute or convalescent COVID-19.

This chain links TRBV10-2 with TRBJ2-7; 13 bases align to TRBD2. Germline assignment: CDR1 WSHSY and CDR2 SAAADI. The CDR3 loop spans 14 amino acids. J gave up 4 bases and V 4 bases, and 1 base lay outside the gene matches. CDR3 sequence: CASSGTSGSYEQYF. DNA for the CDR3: TGCGCCAGCAGTGGGACTAGCGGGAGTTACGAGCAGTACTTC.

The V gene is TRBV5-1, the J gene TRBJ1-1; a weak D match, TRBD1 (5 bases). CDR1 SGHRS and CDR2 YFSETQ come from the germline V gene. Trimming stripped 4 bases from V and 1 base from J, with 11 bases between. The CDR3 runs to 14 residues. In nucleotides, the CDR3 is TGCGCCAGCAGCGAACGGACAACGAACACTGAAGCTTTCTTT. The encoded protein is CASSERTTNTEAFF.

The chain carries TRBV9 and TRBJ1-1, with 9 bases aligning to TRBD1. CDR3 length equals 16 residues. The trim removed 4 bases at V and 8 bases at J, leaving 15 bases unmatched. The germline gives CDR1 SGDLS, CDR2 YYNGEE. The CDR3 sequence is CASSPSAGDRVGEAFF. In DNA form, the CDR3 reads TGTGCCAGCAGCCCCTCGGCAGGGGACAGGGTCGGAGAAGCTTTCTTT. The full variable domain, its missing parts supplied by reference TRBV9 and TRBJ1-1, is DSGVTQTPKHLITATGQRVTLRCSPRSGDLSVYWYQQSLDQGLQFLIQYYNGEERAKGNILERFSAQQFPDLHSELNLSSLELGDSALYFCASSPSAGDRVGEAFFGQGTRLTVV.

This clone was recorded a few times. CDR3 in amino acids: CASSIRDIDNEQFF. The CDR3, as DNA: TGTGCCAGTAGTATCAGGGACATAGACAATGAGCAGTTCTTC. The rearrangement links TRBV19 to TRBJ2-1; tentatively, D is TRBD1 (6 bases). Between the trimmed V and J ends, which lost 3 bases and 5 bases, there was a span of 11 bases. The CDR3 runs to 14 residues. The germline V gene has CDR1 LNHDA and CDR2 SQIVND (reference sequence). The full variable domain, completed using reference TRBV19 and TRBJ2-1, is DGGITQSPKYLFRKEGQNVTLSCEQNLNHDAMYWYRQDPGQGLRLIYYSQIVNDFQKGDIAEGYSVSREKKESFPLTVTSAQKNPTAFYLCASSIRDIDNEQFFGPGTRLTVL.

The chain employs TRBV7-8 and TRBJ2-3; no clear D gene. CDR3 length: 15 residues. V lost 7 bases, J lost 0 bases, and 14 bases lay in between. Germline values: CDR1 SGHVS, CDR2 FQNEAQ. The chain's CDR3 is CASTRRGASTDTQYF. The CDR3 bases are TGTGCCAGCACCCGGCGAGGCGCTAGCACAGATACGCAGTATTTT.

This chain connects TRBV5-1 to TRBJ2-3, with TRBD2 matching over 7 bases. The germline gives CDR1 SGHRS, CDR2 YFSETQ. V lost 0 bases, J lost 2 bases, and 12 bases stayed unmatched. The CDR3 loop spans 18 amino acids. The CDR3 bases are TGCGCCAGCAGCTTGGCCACTCGTTCAGGACTAGACACAGATACGCAGTATTTT. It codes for CASSLATRSGLDTDTQYF.

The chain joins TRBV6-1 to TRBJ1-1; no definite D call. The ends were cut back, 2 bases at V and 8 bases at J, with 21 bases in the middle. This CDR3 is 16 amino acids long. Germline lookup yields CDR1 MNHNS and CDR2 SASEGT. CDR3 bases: TGTGCCAGCAGTGAATTGGGAGTTCCCCGCCGTCCCGAAGCTTTCTTT. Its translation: CASSELGVPRRPEAFF.

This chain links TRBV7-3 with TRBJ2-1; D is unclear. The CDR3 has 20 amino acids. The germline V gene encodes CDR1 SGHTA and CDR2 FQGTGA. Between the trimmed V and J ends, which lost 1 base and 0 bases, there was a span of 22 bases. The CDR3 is CASSLNFGGADQGSYNEQFF. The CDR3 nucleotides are TGTGCCAGCAGCTTAAATTTCGGTGGAGCAGACCAAGGCTCCTACAATGAGCAGTTCTTC.

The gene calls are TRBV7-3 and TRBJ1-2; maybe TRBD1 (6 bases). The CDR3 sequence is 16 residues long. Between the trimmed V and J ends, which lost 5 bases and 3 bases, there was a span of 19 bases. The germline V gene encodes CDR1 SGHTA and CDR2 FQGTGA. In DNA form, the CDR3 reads TGTGCCAGCAGCCCGCAAATCATAACAGGGTACTATGGCTACACCTTC. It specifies CASSPQIITGYYGYTF.

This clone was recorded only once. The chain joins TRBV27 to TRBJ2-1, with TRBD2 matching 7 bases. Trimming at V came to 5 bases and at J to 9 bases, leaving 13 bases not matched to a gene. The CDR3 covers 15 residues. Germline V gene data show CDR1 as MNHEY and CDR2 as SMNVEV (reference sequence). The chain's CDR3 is CASSPIGGRGFEQFF. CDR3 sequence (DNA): TGTGCCAGCAGTCCAATCGGAGGGAGGGGCTTTGAGCAGTTCTTC.

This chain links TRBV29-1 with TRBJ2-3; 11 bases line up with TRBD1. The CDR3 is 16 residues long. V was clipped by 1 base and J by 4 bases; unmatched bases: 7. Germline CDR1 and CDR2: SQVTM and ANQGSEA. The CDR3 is CSVEGRDRGRADTQYF. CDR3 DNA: TGCAGCGTTGAAGGCCGGGACAGGGGGAGGGCAGATACGCAGTATTTT.

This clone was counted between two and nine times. Here the CDR3 reads CASSPLGGDNQPQHF. The DNA for the CDR3 is TGTGCCAGCAGTCCGTTGGGGGGGGACAATCAGCCCCAGCATTTT. The chain carries TRBV2 and TRBJ1-5, with D tentatively TRBD1 (5 bases). V dropped 5 bases and J dropped 3 bases, with 14 bases sitting between them. The CDR3 runs 15 residues. CDR1 SNHLY and CDR2 FYNNEI come from the germline V gene.

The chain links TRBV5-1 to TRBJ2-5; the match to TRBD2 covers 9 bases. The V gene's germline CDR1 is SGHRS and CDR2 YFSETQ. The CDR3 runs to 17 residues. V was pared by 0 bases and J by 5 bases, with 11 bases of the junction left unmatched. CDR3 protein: CASSLEGWRGGGETQYF. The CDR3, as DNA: TGCGCCAGCAGCTTGGAAGGTTGGCGGGGGGGCGGTGAGACCCAGTACTTC.

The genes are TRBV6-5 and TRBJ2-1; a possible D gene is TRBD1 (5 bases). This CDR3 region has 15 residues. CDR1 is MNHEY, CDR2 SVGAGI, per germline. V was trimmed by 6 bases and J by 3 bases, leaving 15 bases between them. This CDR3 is CASRPDSLLYNEQFF. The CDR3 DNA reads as TGTGCCAGCAGACCAGACAGCCTACTCTACAATGAGCAGTTCTTC.

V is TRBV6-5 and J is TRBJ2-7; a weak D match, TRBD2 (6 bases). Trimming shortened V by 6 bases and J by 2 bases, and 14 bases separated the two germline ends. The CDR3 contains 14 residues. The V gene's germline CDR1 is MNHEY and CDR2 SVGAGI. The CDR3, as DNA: TGTGCCAGCAGCCGGGACTCAAGAACCTACGAGCAGTACTTC. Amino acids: CASSRDSRTYEQYF.

The DNA for the CDR3 is TGTGCCAGTAGCACGGACAGACTCTATGGCTACACCTTC. Translating gives CASSTDRLYGYTF. The chain links TRBV19 to TRBJ1-2, with D maybe TRBD1 (6 bases). Trimming took 6 bases from V and 4 from J, leaving 12 bases between them. The CDR3 totals 13 residues. CDR1 and CDR2 from the germline V gene are LNHDA and SQIVND (reference sequence).

CDR3 in amino acids: CASSLNAGDGYTF. Written as DNA, the CDR3 is TGTGCCAGCTCACTTAACGCAGGGGATGGCTACACCTTC. V and J are TRBV18 and TRBJ1-2, with a weak D call TRBD1 (6 bases). Trimming pared 4 bases from V and 6 bases from J, leaving 12 bases between. The CDR3 extends over 13 amino acids. Germline values: CDR1 KGHSH, CDR2 LQKENI. The complete variable domain, with remaining parts taken from reference TRBV18 and TRBJ1-2, reads NAGVMQNPRHLVRRRGQEARLRCSPMKGHSHVYWYRQLPEEGLKFMVYLQKENIIDESGMPKERFSAEFPKEGPSILRIQQVVRGDSAAYFCASSLNAGDGYTFGSGTRLTVV.

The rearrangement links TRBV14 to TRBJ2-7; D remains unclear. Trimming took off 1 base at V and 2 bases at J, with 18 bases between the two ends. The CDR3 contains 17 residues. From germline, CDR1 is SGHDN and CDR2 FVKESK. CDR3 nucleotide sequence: TGTGCCAGCAGCCAAGGAGTTCTTGGGCTACAAACCTACGAGCAGTACTTC. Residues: CASSQGVLGLQTYEQYF.

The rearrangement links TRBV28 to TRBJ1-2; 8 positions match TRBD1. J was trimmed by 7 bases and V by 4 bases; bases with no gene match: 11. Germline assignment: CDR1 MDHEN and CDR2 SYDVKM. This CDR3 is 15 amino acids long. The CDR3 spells CASSSSAGTGTGYTF. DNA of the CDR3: TGTGCCAGCAGTTCCTCTGCCGGGACAGGAACTGGCTACACCTTC.

The CDR3 spells CASTDWSSYNEQFF. The CDR3 bases are TGTGCCAGCACCGACTGGAGCTCCTACAATGAGCAGTTCTTC. V gene TRBV6-5 combines with J gene TRBJ2-1; D unresolved. Germline CDR1 and CDR2: MNHEY and SVGAGI. Trimming shortened V by 7 bases and J by 0 bases, and 10 bases separated the two germline ends. The CDR3 runs to 14 residues.

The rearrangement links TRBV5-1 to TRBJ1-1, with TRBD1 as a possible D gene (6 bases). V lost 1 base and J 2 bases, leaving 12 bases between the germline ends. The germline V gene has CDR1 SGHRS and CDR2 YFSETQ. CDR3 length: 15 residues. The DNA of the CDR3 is TGCGCCAGCAGCTTGTCCCCAGGGGACAACACTGAAGCTTTCTTT. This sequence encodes CASSLSPGDNTEAFF. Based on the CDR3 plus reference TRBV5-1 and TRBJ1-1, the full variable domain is KAGVTQTPRYLIKTRGQQVTLSCSPISGHRSVSWYQQTPGQGLQFLFEYFSETQRNKGNFPGRFSGRQFSNSRSEMNVSTLELGDSALYLCASSLSPGDNTEAFFGQGTRLTVV.

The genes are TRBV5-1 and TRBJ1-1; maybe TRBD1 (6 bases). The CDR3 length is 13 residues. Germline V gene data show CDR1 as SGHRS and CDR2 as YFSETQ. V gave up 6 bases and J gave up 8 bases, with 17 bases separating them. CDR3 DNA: TGCGCCAGCATTGGGGGACAAGACCAAGAAGCTTTCTTT. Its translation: CASIGGQDQEAFF.

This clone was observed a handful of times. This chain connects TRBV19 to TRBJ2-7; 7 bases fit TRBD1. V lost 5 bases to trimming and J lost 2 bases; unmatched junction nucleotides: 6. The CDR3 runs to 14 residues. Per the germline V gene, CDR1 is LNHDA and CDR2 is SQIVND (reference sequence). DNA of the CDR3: TGTGCCAGTAGTCCCCGGGACAGCCCCTACGAGCAGTACTTC. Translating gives CASSPRDSPYEQYF.

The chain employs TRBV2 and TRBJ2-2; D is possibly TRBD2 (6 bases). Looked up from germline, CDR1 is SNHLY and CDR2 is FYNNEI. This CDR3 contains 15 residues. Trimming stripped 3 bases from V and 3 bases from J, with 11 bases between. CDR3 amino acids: CASSDPREDTGELFF. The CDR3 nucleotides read TGTGCCAGCAGTGACCCCAGGGAGGACACCGGGGAGCTGTTTTTT.

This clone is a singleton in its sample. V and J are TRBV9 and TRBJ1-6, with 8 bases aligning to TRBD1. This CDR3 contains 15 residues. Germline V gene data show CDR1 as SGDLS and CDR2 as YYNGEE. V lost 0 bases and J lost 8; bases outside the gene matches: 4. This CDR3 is CASSVAAGGHSPLHF. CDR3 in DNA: TGTGCCAGCAGCGTAGCGGCAGGGGGCCATTCACCCCTCCACTTT.

DNA for the CDR3: TGTGCCAGCAGCTTGATAGTGGACACTAACTATGGCTACACCTTC. Its protein is CASSLIVDTNYGYTF. The rearrangement links TRBV7-6 to TRBJ1-2; tentatively, D is TRBD1 (5 bases). Germline-derived CDR1 and CDR2 are SGHVS and FNYEAQ. The CDR3 has 15 residues. With 3 bases removed from V and 0 bases from J, the gap between germline ends came to 11 bases.

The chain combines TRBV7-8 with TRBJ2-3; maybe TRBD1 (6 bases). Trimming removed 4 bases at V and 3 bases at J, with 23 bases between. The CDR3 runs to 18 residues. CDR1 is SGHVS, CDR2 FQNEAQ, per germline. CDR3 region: CASSSPQGLPTATDTQYF. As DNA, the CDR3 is TGTGCCAGCAGCTCCCCTCAGGGGCTCCCTACGGCAACAGATACGCAGTATTTT.

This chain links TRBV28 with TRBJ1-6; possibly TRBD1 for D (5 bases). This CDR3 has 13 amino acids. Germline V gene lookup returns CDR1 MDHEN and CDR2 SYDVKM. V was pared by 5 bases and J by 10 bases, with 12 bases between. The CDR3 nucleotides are TGTGCCAGCAGTACCCGGCGGGGCTCACCCCTCCACTTT. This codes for CASSTRRGSPLHF.

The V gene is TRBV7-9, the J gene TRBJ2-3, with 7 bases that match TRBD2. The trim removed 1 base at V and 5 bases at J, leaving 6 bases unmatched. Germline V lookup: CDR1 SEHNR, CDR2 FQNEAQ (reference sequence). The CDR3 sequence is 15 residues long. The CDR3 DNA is TGTGCCAGCAGCTTAGGAGCGGGGAAGGGAGATACGCAGTATTTT. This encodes CASSLGAGKGDTQYF.